These T cell receptor beta chains were read from a single sample in a study of T cell repertoires in cytomegalovirus infection. MiXCR was run by TCRdb on the reads, yielding one entry per CDR3 protein. This table has approximately 500,000 distinct CDR3 sequences, about 15% appearing once. Sequenced sample: CD8+ T cells from PBMCs. The receptors here all came from a human donor in good health (CMV status not recorded). Some clones in this sample may be carry-over from other donors' samples. CDR3s leave out the opening cysteine and the closing phenylalanine or tryptophan. Each record gives: V gene, clone size, J gene, D gene, CDR3 protein. A D gene is named only where the DNA matches it firmly. A clone size is listed for some rows: how often the clone was seen (once, few, many), or a class if it is expanded.

TRBV3-1	few	TRBJ1-1	.	ASSQIRTGNTEAF
TRBV4-1	few	TRBJ1-5	.	ASSQDPGADQPQH
TRBV20-1	many	TRBJ1-4	TRBD1	SARDWDRGNEKLF
TRBV20-1	few	TRBJ2-5	.	SARDGGQETQY
TRBV4-1	.	TRBJ2-6	.	ASSQSNTDSPRVGANVLT
TRBV2	.	TRBJ1-2	.	ASSDSELIYGYT
TRBV24-1	.	TRBJ2-5	.	ATSDWAGETQY
TRBV20-1	.	TRBJ2-1	TRBD2	SAILAGGSYNEQF
TRBV12-3/TRBV12-4	many	TRBJ2-1	.	ASSLAYGDTSTPPSYNEQF
TRBV9	few	TRBJ2-7	.	ASSGGDNSYEQY
TRBV4-2	few	TRBJ2-3	.	ASSQGSTQY
TRBV7-8	many	TRBJ1-1	TRBD1	ASSPPRGGPNTEAF
TRBV7-9	many	TRBJ2-5	.	ASSLLATSNQETQY
TRBV27	.	TRBJ2-3	TRBD2	ASSLLAGVSDTQY
TRBV20-1	many	TRBJ2-2	.	SAREEGSNTGELF
TRBV6-1	many	TRBJ2-7	.	ASSGGPVYEQY
TRBV28	many	TRBJ2-5	.	ASSFDNGGEETQY
TRBV5-8	.	TRBJ2-1	TRBD1	ASSLAGTVEQF
TRBV7-9	many	TRBJ2-7	.	ASSFRVEQY
TRBV7-9	once	TRBJ2-5	TRBD2	ASSCGGGGKTPY
TRBV6-2/TRBV6-3	many	TRBJ2-1	.	ASTTRSGAAEQF
TRBV20-1	.	TRBJ1-5	.	SARDVSGDQPQH
TRBV12-5	.	TRBJ2-1	.	ASGLVGLDNEQL
TRBV28	few	TRBJ2-5	.	ASSGGRVEGLRETQY
TRBV6-2/TRBV6-3	.	TRBJ1-1	.	ASSLGGASTEAF
TRBV7-2	many	TRBJ1-4	.	ASSPNAGLREKLF
TRBV4-1	.	TRBJ1-2	.	ASSRGQKGYT
TRBV12-3/TRBV12-4	.	TRBJ2-7	.	ASSREGPYEQY